The 15 T cell receptor beta chains below come from one sample, sequenced in a study of blood T cell repertoires in COVID-19. Profiling relied on immunoSEQ multiplex PCR, and the TCRdb table lists in-frame clones only, not all of them. Altogether about 190,000 clones are present, approximately 86% being singletons, with the ten largest covering around 1.2%. Sequenced sample: peripheral blood. The receptor source for this set is a man aged 25-45 years with acute or convalescent COVID-19.

In this sample, this clone turned up a few times. The chain joins TRBV5-1 to TRBJ1-4; 8 nucleotides match TRBD1. The germline V gene has CDR1 SGHRS and CDR2 YFSETQ. The V and J ends lost 4 bases and 8 bases, in that order; junction bases with no gene match: 7. The CDR3 totals 14 residues. CDR3 region: CASSPRGREEKLFF. The DNA for the CDR3 is TGCGCCAGCAGCCCCAGGGGGCGCGAGGAAAAACTGTTTTTT.

This clone is a singleton in its sample. The gene calls are TRBV30 and TRBJ1-1; D remains unclear. V lost 1 base and J 0 bases, leaving 12 bases between the germline ends. This CDR3 is built from 15 residues. From germline, CDR1 is GTSNPN and CDR2 SVGIG (reference sequence). In DNA form, the CDR3 reads TGTGCCTGGAGTGGAATGGGAGCTATGAACACTGAAGCTTTCTTT. Amino acids: CAWSGMGAMNTEAFF. Full variable domain (rest looked up from reference TRBV30 and TRBJ1-1): SQTIHQWPATLVQPVGSPLSLECTVEGTSNPNLYWYRQAAGRGLQLLFYSVGIGQISSEVPQNLSASRPQDRQFILSSKKLLLSDSGFYLCAWSGMGAMNTEAFFGQGTRLTVV.

The chain recombines TRBV4-1 with TRBJ1-4; maybe TRBD1 (6 bases). V lost 0 bases and J 9 bases, leaving 14 bases between the germline ends. The CDR3 sequence is 15 residues long. Germline loops: CDR1 MGHRA, CDR2 YSYEKL. CDR3 DNA sequence: TGCGCCAGCAGCCAAGAATGGGACACGGGTAAAAAACTGTTTTTT. Encoded protein: CASSQEWDTGKKLFF.

The genes are TRBV7-3 and TRBJ1-3, with TRBD1 as a possible D gene (6 bases). The germline gives CDR1 SGHTA, CDR2 FQGTGA. V was trimmed by 0 bases and J by 0 bases, leaving 6 bases between them. The CDR3 extends over 15 amino acids. CDR3 DNA sequence: TGTGCCAGCAGCTTAACAGGGGGCTCTGGAAACACCATATATTTT. This codes for CASSLTGGSGNTIYF.

The chain recombines TRBV7-9 with TRBJ1-2; unclear D gene. Germline loops: CDR1 SEHNR, CDR2 FQNEAQ (reference sequence). The V and J ends lost 5 bases and 7 bases respectively, with 11 bases between them. The CDR3 runs 12 residues. CDR3 amino acids: CASSPSGFGYTF. As DNA, the CDR3 is TGTGCCAGCAGCCCCTCCGGGTTTGGCTACACCTTC. The full variable domain, its missing parts supplied by reference TRBV7-9 and TRBJ1-2, is DTGVSQNPRHKITKRGQNVTFRCDPISEHNRLYWYRQTLGQGPEFLTYFQNEAQLEKSRLLSDRFSAERPKGSFSTLEIQRTEQGDSAMYLCASSPSGFGYTFGSGTRLTVV.

This chain connects TRBV5-1 to TRBJ2-3; D unclear. The CDR3 totals 13 residues. V lost 4 bases and J lost 4, with 10 bases in between. CDR1 is SGHRS and CDR2 is YFSETQ in the germline V gene. In DNA form, the CDR3 reads TGCGCCAGCAGCAGAGGAAAGGCAGATACGCAGTATTTT. Translated, it gives CASSRGKADTQYF.

The chain has TRBV4-1 and TRBJ1-4, with 8 nucleotides matching TRBD1. Germline V lookup: CDR1 MGHRA, CDR2 YSYEKL. Losses at the gene ends were 5 bases for V and 3 bases for J; bases not matched to a gene: 8. The CDR3 sequence is 16 residues long. The CDR3 loop is CASSKLEQGANEKLFF. The CDR3 DNA reads TGCGCCAGCAGCAAACTTGAACAGGGGGCTAATGAAAAACTGTTTTTT.

The chain links TRBV19 to TRBJ2-7; perhaps TRBD2 as D (6 bases). CDR3 size: 16 residues. CDR1 and CDR2 (germline): LNHDA, SQIVND (reference sequence). The V end was cut by 0 bases, the J end by 6 bases, with 18 bases between. The chain's CDR3 is CASSIDGGVMTSEQYF. The CDR3 region has the DNA TGTGCCAGTAGTATAGATGGCGGGGTAATGACGTCCGAGCAGTACTTC. Variable domain in full (rest from reference TRBV19 and TRBJ2-7): DGGITQSPKYLFRKEGQNVTLSCEQNLNHDAMYWYRQDPGQGLRLIYYSQIVNDFQKGDIAEGYSVSREKKESFPLTVTSAQKNPTAFYLCASSIDGGVMTSEQYFGPGTRLTVT.

The chain is built from TRBV11-2 and TRBJ2-3; unclear D gene. The V end lost 5 bases, the J end lost 7 bases, and 13 bases lay between the germline ends. CDR1 is SGHAT and CDR2 is FQNNGV in the germline V gene. CDR3 size: 13 residues. The CDR3 protein is CASSPSAINTQYF. In DNA form, the CDR3 reads TGTGCCAGCAGCCCTAGTGCCATAAATACGCAGTATTTT.

This chain links TRBV5-1 with TRBJ1-6; TRBD1 aligns across 7 bases. The CDR3 loop spans 14 amino acids. Trimming removed 4 bases from V and 7 bases from J; junction bases left unmatched: 5. CDR1 is SGHRS, CDR2 YFSETQ, per germline. CDR3 region: CASSVGQMNSPLHF. CDR3 bases: TGCGCCAGCAGCGTGGGACAGATGAATTCACCCCTCCACTTT.

The CDR3 sequence: CASSLSGGRNQPQHF. The DNA for the CDR3 is TGTGCCAGCAGTTTATCAGGAGGGAGAAATCAGCCCCAGCATTTT. The chain joins TRBV27 to TRBJ1-5; no clear D. Trimming took 0 bases from V and 4 from J, leaving 10 bases between them. The germline gives CDR1 MNHEY, CDR2 SMNVEV (reference sequence). This CDR3 has 15 residues.

V is TRBV27 and J is TRBJ2-3, with D unclear. Trimming took 6 bases from V and 10 from J, leaving 17 bases between them. The CDR3 runs 13 residues. Germline CDR1 and CDR2: MNHEY and SMNVEV (reference sequence). For the CDR3, the DNA is TGTGCCAGCAGCCCCTCTGGCCCTTATGCGCAGTATTTT. It encodes CASSPSGPYAQYF.

The V and J genes are TRBV9 and TRBJ2-5; D gene uncertain. The CDR3 extends over 13 amino acids. Between the trimmed V and J ends, which lost 4 bases and 0 bases, there was a span of 7 bases. Germline values: CDR1 SGDLS, CDR2 YYNGEE. The CDR3: CASSPHYQETQYF. For the CDR3, the DNA is TGTGCCAGCAGCCCTCACTACCAAGAGACCCAGTACTTC. The variable domain in full, completed from reference TRBV9 and TRBJ2-5, reads DSGVTQTPKHLITATGQRVTLRCSPRSGDLSVYWYQQSLDQGLQFLIQYYNGEERAKGNILERFSAQQFPDLHSELNLSSLELGDSALYFCASSPHYQETQYFGPGTRLLVL.

This chain joins TRBV10-2 and TRBJ2-1; D remains ambiguous. CDR3 size: 12 residues. Trimming stripped 0 bases from V and 8 bases from J, with 5 bases between. CDR1 WSHSY and CDR2 SAAADI come from the germline V gene. CDR3: CASSESFHEQFF. CDR3 nucleotide sequence: TGCGCCAGCAGTGAGTCCTTTCATGAGCAGTTCTTC.

This clone has just one count. The CDR3 DNA follows: TGTGCCAGCAGTTACTCGTACGGGAAACGCGATACGCAGTATTTT. The encoded protein is CASSYSYGKRDTQYF. This sequence joins TRBV6-5 and TRBJ2-3, with D possibly being TRBD2 (5 bases). Germline V gene sequence: CDR1 MNHEY, CDR2 SVGAGI. The CDR3 contains 15 residues. Deletions cut 0 bases from V and 6 bases from J, with 13 bases between.